This is a list of T cell receptor beta chains from one sample in a study of vaccination and CD4 T cells after COVID-19. Antigen specificity for these receptors is unknown. In TCRdb, the PCR reads were re-called with MiXCR into one record per CDR3 protein. Counted here are 8,500 to 10,000 distinct CDR3 sequences, approximately 60% occurring once; the ten biggest clones make up over 20%. Sequenced sample: CD4+ T cells from blood, cultured in vitro. The receptor source for this set is a human donor in good health. Both conserved end residues are part of each CDR3. A D gene is named only where the DNA matches it firmly. Not all rows give a size; the values are once, few, many and, for expanded clones, a class.

J gene: TRBJ2-7; clone size: once; V gene: TRBV20-1; D gene: TRBD2; CDR3 protein: CSARRLAGVSYNEQYF; CDR3 DNA: TGCAGTGCTAGACGTCTAGCGGGAGTATCATACAACGAGCAGTACTTC
J gene: TRBJ2-4; clone size: NA; V gene: TRBV7-9; D gene: NA; CDR3 protein: CASSSRVAGGGKNIQYF; CDR3 DNA: TGTGCCAGCAGCTCTAGGGTGGCAGGGGGAGGCAAAAACATTCAGTACTTC
J gene: TRBJ2-3; clone size: NA; V gene: TRBV7-2; D gene: TRBD2; CDR3 protein: CASSPTSGGAVAQYF; CDR3 DNA: TGTGCCAGCAGCCCGACTAGCGGGGGGGCCGTTGCGCAGTATTTT
J gene: TRBJ1-1; clone size: NA; V gene: TRBV19; D gene: NA; CDR3 protein: CASSMTGFDSEAFF; CDR3 DNA: TGTGCCAGTAGTATGACGGGGTTTGACTCTGAAGCTTTCTTT
J gene: TRBJ1-2; clone size: few; V gene: TRBV27; D gene: NA; CDR3 protein: CASRNHGRGGYGYTF; CDR3 DNA: TGTGCCAGCAGGAACCACGGCAGGGGCGGGTATGGCTACACCTTC
J gene: TRBJ1-1; clone size: NA; V gene: TRBV30; D gene: NA; CDR3 protein: CAWSAGLLAEAFF; CDR3 DNA: TGTGCCTGGAGTGCGGGACTTCTAGCTGAAGCTTTCTTT
J gene: TRBJ1-2; clone size: NA; V gene: TRBV19; D gene: NA; CDR3 protein: CASRLSGPRGGYTF; CDR3 DNA: TGTGCCAGTAGGTTGAGTGGGCCCCGAGGTGGCTACACCTTC
J gene: TRBJ2-5; clone size: NA; V gene: TRBV15; D gene: TRBD1; CDR3 protein: CATSTRQGWGTQYF; CDR3 DNA: TGTGCCACCAGCACGAGACAGGGCTGGGGGACCCAGTACTTC
J gene: TRBJ1-6; clone size: NA; V gene: TRBV7-2; D gene: NA; CDR3 protein: CASSLDGSVPEQGHF; CDR3 DNA: TGTGCCAGCAGCTTAGATGGGTCCGTACCGGAGCAAGGCCACTTT
J gene: TRBJ1-5; clone size: NA; V gene: TRBV28; D gene: NA; CDR3 protein: CASKEGSGNQPQHF; CDR3 DNA: TGTGCCAGCAAAGAAGGGTCCGGCAATCAGCCCCAGCATTTT
J gene: TRBJ2-2; clone size: NA; V gene: TRBV6-4; D gene: NA; CDR3 protein: CASSDGQSAGELFF; CDR3 DNA: TGTGCCAGCAGTGACGGGCAATCAGCCGGGGAGCTGTTTTTT
J gene: TRBJ1-2; clone size: NA; V gene: TRBV30; D gene: NA; CDR3 protein: CAWTPVVGGGLRGYTF; CDR3 DNA: TGTGCCTGGACCCCCGTAGTTGGGGGGGGGCTCCGGGGCTACACCTTC
J gene: TRBJ2-2; clone size: NA; V gene: TRBV15; D gene: TRBD1; CDR3 protein: CATSSGQGNTGELFF; CDR3 DNA: TGTGCCACCAGCTCCGGACAGGGGAACACCGGGGAGCTGTTTTTT
J gene: TRBJ1-2; clone size: few; V gene: TRBV7-6; D gene: NA; CDR3 protein: CASSLAGPGEGGYTF; CDR3 DNA: TGTGCCAGCAGCTTAGCTGGCCCGGGGGAGGGTGGCTACACCTTC
J gene: TRBJ1-4; clone size: once; V gene: TRBV7-5; D gene: NA; CDR3 protein: CISVSEAFQLGINEKLFF; CDR3 DNA: NA
J gene: TRBJ1-6; clone size: few; V gene: TRBV30; D gene: NA; CDR3 protein: CAWRSQAYNSPLHF; CDR3 DNA: TGTGCCTGGAGGTCCCAGGCTTATAATTCACCCCTCCACTTT
J gene: TRBJ1-1; clone size: NA; V gene: TRBV14; D gene: NA; CDR3 protein: CASSQVGGRTEAFF; CDR3 DNA: TGTGCCAGCAGCCAAGTCGGGGGAAGGACTGAAGCTTTCTTT
J gene: TRBJ1-2; clone size: few; V gene: TRBV20-1; D gene: TRBD1; CDR3 protein: CSASVPGQPNYGYTF; CDR3 DNA: TGCAGTGCTAGCGTCCCGGGACAGCCTAACTATGGCTACACCTTC
J gene: TRBJ1-2; clone size: NA; V gene: TRBV7-2; D gene: TRBD1; CDR3 protein: CASSLARGGGGYTF; CDR3 DNA: TGTGCCAGCAGCTTAGCACGAGGGGGCGGTGGCTACACCTTC
J gene: TRBJ2-2; clone size: once; V gene: TRBV27; D gene: TRBD2; CDR3 protein: CASSLSGAGGVTGELFF; CDR3 DNA: TGTGCCAGCAGTTTATCGGGAGCGGGGGGTGTCACCGGGGAGCTGTTTTTT
J gene: TRBJ1-5; clone size: NA; V gene: TRBV2; D gene: NA; CDR3 protein: CASSSTGTAVHQPQHF; CDR3 DNA: TGTGCCAGCAGTTCTACCGGGACGGCCGTCCATCAGCCCCAGCATTTT
J gene: TRBJ2-3; clone size: NA; V gene: TRBV14; D gene: TRBD2; CDR3 protein: CASSLRGGGRTDTQYF; CDR3 DNA: TGTGCCAGCAGCCTGCGGGGCGGGGGACGCACAGATACGCAGTATTTT
J gene: TRBJ2-5; clone size: NA; V gene: TRBV19; D gene: NA; CDR3 protein: CASSIGAGSSIQETQYF; CDR3 DNA: TGTGCCAGTAGTATCGGCGCGGGCAGCTCCATCCAAGAGACCCAGTACTTC
J gene: TRBJ1-2; clone size: NA; V gene: TRBV27; D gene: NA; CDR3 protein: CASSFAWGLNYGYTF; CDR3 DNA: TGTGCCAGCAGTTTCGCCTGGGGGCTAAACTATGGCTACACCTTC
J gene: TRBJ2-3; clone size: NA; V gene: TRBV19; D gene: TRBD1; CDR3 protein: CASSPIRGRGTDTQYF; CDR3 DNA: TGTGCCAGTAGTCCAATCAGGGGGCGCGGCACAGATACGCAGTATTTT
J gene: TRBJ1-2; clone size: NA; V gene: TRBV20-1; D gene: NA; CDR3 protein: CSAYDTGHGYTF; CDR3 DNA: TGCAGTGCATACGACACGGGGCATGGCTACACCTTC
J gene: TRBJ2-1; clone size: NA; V gene: TRBV19; D gene: NA; CDR3 protein: CASSIGQRAEQFF; CDR3 DNA: TGTGCCAGTAGTATAGGCCAGAGGGCGGAGCAGTTCTTC
J gene: TRBJ2-7; clone size: NA; V gene: TRBV6-1; D gene: NA; CDR3 protein: CASSGHGFNYEQYF; CDR3 DNA: TGTGCCAGCAGTGGTCACGGATTTAACTACGAGCAGTACTTC
J gene: TRBJ2-5; clone size: NA; V gene: TRBV10-3; D gene: NA; CDR3 protein: CAITDQIQETQYF; CDR3 DNA: TGTGCCATCACTGACCAGATCCAAGAGACCCAGTACTTC
J gene: TRBJ2-7; clone size: NA; V gene: TRBV5-6; D gene: TRBD1; CDR3 protein: CASSSPARDSSYEQYF; CDR3 DNA: TGTGCCAGCAGCTCGCCCGCCCGGGACAGCTCCTACGAGCAGTACTTC
J gene: TRBJ2-1; clone size: NA; V gene: TRBV27; D gene: TRBD1; CDR3 protein: CASSSSYRGNEQFF; CDR3 DNA: TGTGCCAGCAGTAGCTCATACAGGGGCAATGAGCAGTTCTTC
J gene: TRBJ1-1; clone size: NA; V gene: TRBV20-1; D gene: TRBD1; CDR3 protein: CSARERRRGTVNTEAFF; CDR3 DNA: TGCAGTGCTAGAGAGCGGCGGCGGGGGACAGTCAACACTGAAGCTTTCTTT
J gene: TRBJ2-6; clone size: once; V gene: TRBV11-2; D gene: NA; CDR3 protein: CASSLGWGGTGANVLTF; CDR3 DNA: TGTGCCAGCAGCTTAGGTTGGGGGGGCACTGGGGCCAACGTCCTGACTTTC
J gene: TRBJ2-1; clone size: NA; V gene: TRBV6-1; D gene: NA; CDR3 protein: CASRPGLAHDEQFF; CDR3 DNA: TGTGCCAGCAGGCCGGGACTGGCCCATGATGAGCAGTTCTTC